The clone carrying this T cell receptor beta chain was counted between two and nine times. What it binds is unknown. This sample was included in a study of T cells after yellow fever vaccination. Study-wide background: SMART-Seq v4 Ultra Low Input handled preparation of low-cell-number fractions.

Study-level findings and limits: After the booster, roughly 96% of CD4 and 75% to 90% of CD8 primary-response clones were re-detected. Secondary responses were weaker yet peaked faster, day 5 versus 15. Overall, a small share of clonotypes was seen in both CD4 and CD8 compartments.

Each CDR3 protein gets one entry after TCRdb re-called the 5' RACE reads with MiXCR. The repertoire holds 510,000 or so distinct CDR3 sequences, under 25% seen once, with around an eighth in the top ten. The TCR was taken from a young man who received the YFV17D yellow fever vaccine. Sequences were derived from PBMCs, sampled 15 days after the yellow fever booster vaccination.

CDR3 in amino acids: CATSRGYGSYNEQFF. Here the CDR3 DNA reads TGTGCCACCAGCAGAGGTTACGGCTCCTACAATGAGCAGTTCTTC. The chain uses TRBV15 and TRBJ2-1; D call uncertain. CDR3 length equals 15 residues. The germline V gene encodes CDR1 LNHNV and CDR2 YYDKDF (reference sequence). V was cut by 1 base and J by 0 bases, with 7 bases left in between.